The 4 T cell receptor beta chains below all came from one sample that was sequenced in a study of siplizumab effects on memory and regulatory T cells. The repertoire was sequenced with immunoSEQ multiplex PCR; TCRdb's copy has only in-frame clones and lacks some. Here the sample spans 100,000 or so clones, around 94% being singletons. The sequenced sample consisted of non-Treg CD4+ T cells sorted from blood. The receptors originated from a human donor in good health.

The chain uses TRBV6-5 and TRBJ2-7; TRBD1 might be the D (6 bases). The CDR3 extends over 13 amino acids. Germline CDR1 and CDR2: MNHEY and SVGAGI. The V gene lost 4 bases and the J gene lost 1 base, with 8 bases spanning the gap. The CDR3 loop reads CASSLDRSYEQYF. CDR3 nucleotide sequence: TGTGCCAGCAGTTTGGACAGATCCTACGAGCAGTACTTC.

The chain uses TRBV5-1 and TRBJ2-1, with D possibly being TRBD2 (6 bases). CDR3 length: 15 amino acids. Trimming took 0 bases from V and 10 from J, leaving 17 bases between them. Germline V gene data show CDR1 as SGHRS and CDR2 as YFSETQ. This chain's CDR3 is CASSLDYRERGEQFF. In nucleotides, the CDR3 is TGCGCCAGCAGCTTGGATTACCGGGAGCGTGGGGAGCAGTTCTTC.

This sequence joins TRBV5-1 and TRBJ2-1, with D possibly TRBD1 on 5 matching bases. CDR1 and CDR2 from the germline V gene are SGHRS and YFSETQ. The CDR3 runs 18 residues. V shed 4 bases and J shed 5 bases, with 25 bases lying between them. This CDR3 reads CASSRSGPPQGANNEQFF. CDR3 in DNA: TGCGCCAGCAGCCGCTCCGGACCCCCTCAAGGGGCTAACAATGAGCAGTTCTTC.

The chain uses TRBV30 and TRBJ2-3; D ambiguous. The V and J ends lost 5 bases and 6 bases respectively, with 9 bases between them. This CDR3 spans 11 amino acids. Germline lookup yields CDR1 GTSNPN and CDR2 SVGIG (reference sequence). The CDR3 protein is CAWGEMDTQYF. Written as DNA, the CDR3 is TGTGCCTGGGGTGAGATGGATACGCAGTATTTT.